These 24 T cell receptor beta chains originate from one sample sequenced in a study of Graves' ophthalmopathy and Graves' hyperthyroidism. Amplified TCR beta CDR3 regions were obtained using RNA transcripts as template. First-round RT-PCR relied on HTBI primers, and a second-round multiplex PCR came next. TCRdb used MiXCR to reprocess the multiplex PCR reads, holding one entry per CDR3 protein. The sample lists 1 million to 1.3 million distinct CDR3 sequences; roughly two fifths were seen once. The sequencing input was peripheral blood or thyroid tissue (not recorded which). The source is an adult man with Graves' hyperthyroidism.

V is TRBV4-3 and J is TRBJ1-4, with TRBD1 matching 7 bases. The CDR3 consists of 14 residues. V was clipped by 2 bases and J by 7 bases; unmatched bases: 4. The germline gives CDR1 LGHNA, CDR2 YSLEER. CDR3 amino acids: CASSQYRGREKLFF. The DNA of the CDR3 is TGCGCCAGCAGCCAATACAGGGGTCGTGAAAAACTGTTTTTT.

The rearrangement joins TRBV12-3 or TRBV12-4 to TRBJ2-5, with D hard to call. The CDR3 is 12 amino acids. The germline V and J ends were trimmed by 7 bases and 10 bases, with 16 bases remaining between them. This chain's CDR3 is CASILSSRNQYF. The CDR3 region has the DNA TGTGCCAGCATATTATCGTCAAGAAACCAGTACTTC.

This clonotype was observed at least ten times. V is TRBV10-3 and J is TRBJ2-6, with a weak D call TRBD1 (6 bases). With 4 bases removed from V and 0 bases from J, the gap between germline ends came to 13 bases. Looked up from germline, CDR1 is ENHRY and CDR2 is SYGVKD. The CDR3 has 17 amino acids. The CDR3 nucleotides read TGTGCCATCAGTGGACAGGCCCCCGACTCTGGGGCCAACGTCCTGACTTTC. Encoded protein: CAISGQAPDSGANVLTF.

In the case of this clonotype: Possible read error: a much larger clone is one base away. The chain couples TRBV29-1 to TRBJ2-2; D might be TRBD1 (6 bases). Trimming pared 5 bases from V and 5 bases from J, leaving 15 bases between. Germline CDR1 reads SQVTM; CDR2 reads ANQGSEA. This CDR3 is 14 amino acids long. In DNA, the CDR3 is TGCAGCGTTCCCGATACAGGGAGTACCGGGGAGCTGTTTTTT. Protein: CSVPDTGSTGELFF.

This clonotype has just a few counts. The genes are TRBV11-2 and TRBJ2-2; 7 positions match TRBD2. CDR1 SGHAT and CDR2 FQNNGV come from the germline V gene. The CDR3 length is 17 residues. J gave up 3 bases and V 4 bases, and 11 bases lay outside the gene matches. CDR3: CASSWMGGTSYTGELFF. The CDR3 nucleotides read TGTGCCAGCAGCTGGATGGGGGGGACGTCGTACACCGGGGAGCTGTTTTTT.

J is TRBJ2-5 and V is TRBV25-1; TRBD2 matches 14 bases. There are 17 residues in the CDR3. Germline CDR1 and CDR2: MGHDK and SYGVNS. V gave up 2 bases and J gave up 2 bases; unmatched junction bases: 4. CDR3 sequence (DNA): TGTGCCAGCAGTGAAGCCAGACTAGCGGGGGGGCAAGAGACCCAGTACTTC. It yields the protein CASSEARLAGGQETQYF.

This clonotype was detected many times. The CDR3 DNA sequence: TGTGCCACCAGCAGAGACATAACTAGCGGGACCTACCAAGAGACCCAGTACTTC. The encoded protein is CATSRDITSGTYQETQYF. The gene calls are TRBV15 and TRBJ2-5; 10 bases agree with TRBD2. V dropped 0 bases and J dropped 0; count of bases not matched to a gene: 7. The CDR3 extends over 18 amino acids. Germline V gene data show CDR1 as LNHNV and CDR2 as YYDKDF (reference sequence).

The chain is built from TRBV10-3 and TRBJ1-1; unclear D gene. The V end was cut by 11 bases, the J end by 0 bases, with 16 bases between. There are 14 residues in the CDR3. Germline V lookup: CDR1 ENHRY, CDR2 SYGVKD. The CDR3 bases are TGTGCCTCCAACCCAGACCCGATGAACACTGAAGCTTTCTTT. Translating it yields CASNPDPMNTEAFF.

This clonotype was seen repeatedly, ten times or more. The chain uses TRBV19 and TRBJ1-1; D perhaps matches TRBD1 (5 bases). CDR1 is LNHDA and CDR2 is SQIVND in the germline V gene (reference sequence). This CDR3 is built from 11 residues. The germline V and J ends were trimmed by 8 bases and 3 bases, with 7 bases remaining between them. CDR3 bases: TGTGCCAGTGGGACCTACACTGAAGCTTTCTTT. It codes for CASGTYTEAFF. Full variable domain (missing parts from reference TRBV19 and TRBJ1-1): DGGITQSPKYLFRKEGQNVTLSCEQNLNHDAMYWYRQDPGQGLRLIYYSQIVNDFQKGDIAEGYSVSREKKESFPLTVTSAQKNPTAFYLCASGTYTEAFFGQGTRLTVV.

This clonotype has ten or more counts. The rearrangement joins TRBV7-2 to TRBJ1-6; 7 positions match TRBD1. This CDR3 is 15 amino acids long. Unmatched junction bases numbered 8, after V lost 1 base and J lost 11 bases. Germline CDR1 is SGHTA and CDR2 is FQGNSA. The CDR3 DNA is TGTGCCAGCAGCTTAGTAGGGGACAGTTCTACACCCCTCCACTTT. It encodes CASSLVGDSSTPLHF.

Here the CDR3 DNA reads TGTGCCAGCAGCACCTGGACTAGCGGGAGGCCCCACGAGCAGTACTTC. Translation: CASSTWTSGRPHEQYF. V and J are TRBV7-2 and TRBJ2-7, with 14 positions matching TRBD2. The V gene's germline CDR1 is SGHTA and CDR2 FQGNSA. The CDR3 length is 16 residues. The junction had 8 bases not matched to a gene; V was cut back by 5 bases and J by 5 bases.

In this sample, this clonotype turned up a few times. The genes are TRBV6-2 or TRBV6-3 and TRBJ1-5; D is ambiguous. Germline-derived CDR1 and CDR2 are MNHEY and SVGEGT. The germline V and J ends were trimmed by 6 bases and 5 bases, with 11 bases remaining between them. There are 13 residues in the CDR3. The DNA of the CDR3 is TGTGCCAGCAGAACAAGGTGGGATCAGCCCCAGCATTTT. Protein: CASRTRWDQPQHF.

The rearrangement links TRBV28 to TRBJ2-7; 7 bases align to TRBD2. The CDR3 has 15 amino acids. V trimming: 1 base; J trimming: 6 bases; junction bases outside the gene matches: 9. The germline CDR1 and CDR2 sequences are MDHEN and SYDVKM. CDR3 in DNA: TGTGCCAGCAGTTTATCACCAGCGGGGCGGCTCGAGCAGTACTTC. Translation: CASSLSPAGRLEQYF.

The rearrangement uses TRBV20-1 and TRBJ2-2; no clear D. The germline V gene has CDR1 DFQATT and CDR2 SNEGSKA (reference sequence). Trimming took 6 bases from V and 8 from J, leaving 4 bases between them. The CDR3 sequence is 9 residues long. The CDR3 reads CSAIGELFF. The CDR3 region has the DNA TGCAGTGCAATAGGGGAGCTGTTTTTT.

CDR3 nucleotides: TGTGCCACCAGTGCAGGGACAGGGTTCCCCGGGGAGCTGTTTTTT. The encoded protein is CATSAGTGFPGELFF. The V and J genes are TRBV24-1 and TRBJ2-2; 9 positions agree with TRBD1. This CDR3 spans 15 amino acids. CDR1 KGHDR and CDR2 SFDVKD come from the germline V gene. J was trimmed by 6 bases and V by 5 bases; bases with no gene match: 6.

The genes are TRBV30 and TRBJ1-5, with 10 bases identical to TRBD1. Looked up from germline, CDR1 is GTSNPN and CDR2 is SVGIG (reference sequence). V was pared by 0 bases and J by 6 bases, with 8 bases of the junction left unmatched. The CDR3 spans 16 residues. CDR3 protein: CAWSVPGTGVPQPQHF. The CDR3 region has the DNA TGTGCCTGGAGTGTTCCCGGGACAGGGGTACCTCAGCCCCAGCATTTT.

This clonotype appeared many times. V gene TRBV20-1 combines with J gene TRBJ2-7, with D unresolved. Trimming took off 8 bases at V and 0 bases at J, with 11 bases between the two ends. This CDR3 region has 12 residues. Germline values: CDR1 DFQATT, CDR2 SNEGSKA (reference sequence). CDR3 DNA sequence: TGCAGTACCCACCAGTACTCCTACGAGCAGTACTTC. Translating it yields CSTHQYSYEQYF.

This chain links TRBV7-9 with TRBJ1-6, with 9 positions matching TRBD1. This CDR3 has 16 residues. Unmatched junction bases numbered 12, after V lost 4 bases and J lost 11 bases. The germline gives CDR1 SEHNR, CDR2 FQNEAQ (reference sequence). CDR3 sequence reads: CASSSVAETGGPPLHF. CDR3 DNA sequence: TGTGCCAGCAGCTCGGTCGCCGAGACAGGGGGGCCACCCCTCCACTTT.

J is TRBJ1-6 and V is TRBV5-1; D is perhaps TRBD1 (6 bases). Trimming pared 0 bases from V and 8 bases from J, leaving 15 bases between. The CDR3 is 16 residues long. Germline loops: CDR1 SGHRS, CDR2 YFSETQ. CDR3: CASSLGAGVTDSPLHF. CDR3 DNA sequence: TGCGCCAGCAGCTTGGGTGCAGGGGTTACTGATTCACCCCTCCACTTT. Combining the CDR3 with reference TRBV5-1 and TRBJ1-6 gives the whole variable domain KAGVTQTPRYLIKTRGQQVTLSCSPISGHRSVSWYQQTPGQGLQFLFEYFSETQRNKGNFPGRFSGRQFSNSRSEMNVSTLELGDSALYLCASSLGAGVTDSPLHFGNGTRLTVT.

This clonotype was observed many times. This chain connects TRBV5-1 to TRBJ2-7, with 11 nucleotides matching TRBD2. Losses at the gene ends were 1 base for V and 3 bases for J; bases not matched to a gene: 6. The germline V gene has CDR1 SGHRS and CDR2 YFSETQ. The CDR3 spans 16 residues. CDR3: CASSLTSGGLNYEQYF. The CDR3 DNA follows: TGCGCCAGCAGCTTGACTAGCGGGGGACTTAACTACGAGCAGTACTTC. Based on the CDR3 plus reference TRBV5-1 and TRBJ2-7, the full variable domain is KAGVTQTPRYLIKTRGQQVTLSCSPISGHRSVSWYQQTPGQGLQFLFEYFSETQRNKGNFPGRFSGRQFSNSRSEMNVSTLELGDSALYLCASSLTSGGLNYEQYFGPGTRLTVT.

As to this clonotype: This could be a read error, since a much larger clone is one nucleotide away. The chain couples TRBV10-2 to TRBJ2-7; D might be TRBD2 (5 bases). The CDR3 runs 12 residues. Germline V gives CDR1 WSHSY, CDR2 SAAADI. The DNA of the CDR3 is TGCGCCAGCAGCCAACTAGGCTACGAGCAGCACTTC. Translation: CASSQLGYEQHF.

CDR3 protein: CASRLQGGGTEAFF. In DNA form, the CDR3 reads TGTGCCAGCAGGCTACAGGGAGGTGGGACTGAAGCTTTCTTT. The chain uses TRBV12-3 or TRBV12-4 and TRBJ1-1, with D possibly being TRBD1 (6 bases). CDR3 length: 14 residues. V was pared by 6 bases and J by 5 bases, with 16 bases between.

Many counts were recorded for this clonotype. CDR3 sequence reads: CASSQGITGGYEQYF. The DNA for the CDR3 is TGTGCCAGCAGCCAAGGGATTACAGGGGGCTACGAGCAGTACTTC. The chain uses TRBV14 and TRBJ2-7; 8 nucleotides match TRBD1. J gave up 3 bases and V 1 base, and 5 bases lay outside the gene matches. Germline-derived CDR1 and CDR2 are SGHDN and FVKESK. CDR3 length equals 15 residues.

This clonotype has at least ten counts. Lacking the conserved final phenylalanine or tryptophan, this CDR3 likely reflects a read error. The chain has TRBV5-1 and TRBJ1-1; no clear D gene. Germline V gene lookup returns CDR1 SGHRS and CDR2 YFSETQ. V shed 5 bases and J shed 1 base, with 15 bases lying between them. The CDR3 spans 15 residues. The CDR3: CASRRPRGKNTEAFS. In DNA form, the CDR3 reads TGCGCCAGCAGGCGTCCTCGAGGGAAGAACACTGAAGCTTTCTCT.